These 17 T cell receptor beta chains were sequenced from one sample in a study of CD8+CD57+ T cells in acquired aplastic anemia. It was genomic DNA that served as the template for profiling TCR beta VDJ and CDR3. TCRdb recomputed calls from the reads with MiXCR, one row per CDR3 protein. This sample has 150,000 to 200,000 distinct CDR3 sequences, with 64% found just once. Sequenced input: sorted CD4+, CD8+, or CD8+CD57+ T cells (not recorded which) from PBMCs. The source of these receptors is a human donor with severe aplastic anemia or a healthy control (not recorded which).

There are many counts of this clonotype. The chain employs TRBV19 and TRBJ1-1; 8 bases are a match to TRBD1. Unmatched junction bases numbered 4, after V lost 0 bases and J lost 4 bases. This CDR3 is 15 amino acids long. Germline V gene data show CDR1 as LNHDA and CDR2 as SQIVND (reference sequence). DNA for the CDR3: TGTGCCAGTAGTATAGATGCAGGGGGCGTCACTGAAGCTTTCTTT. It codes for CASSIDAGGVTEAFF.

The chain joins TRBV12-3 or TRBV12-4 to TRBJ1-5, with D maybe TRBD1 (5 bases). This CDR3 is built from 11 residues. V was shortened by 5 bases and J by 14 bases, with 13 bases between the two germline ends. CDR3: CASSGGDYEHF. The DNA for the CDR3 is TGTGCCAGCAGTGGGGGGGACTACGAGCATTTT.

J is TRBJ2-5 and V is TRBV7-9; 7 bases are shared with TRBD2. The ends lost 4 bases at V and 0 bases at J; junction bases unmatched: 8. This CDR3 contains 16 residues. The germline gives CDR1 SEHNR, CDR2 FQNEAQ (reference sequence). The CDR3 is CASSWGGGGYQETQYF. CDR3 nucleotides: TGTGCCAGCAGCTGGGGGGGGGGGGGGTACCAAGAGACCCAGTACTTC.

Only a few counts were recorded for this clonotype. This CDR3 is CASKPGQAGNTIYF. The CDR3 DNA sequence: TGCGCCAGCAAACCGGGACAGGCTGGAAACACCATATATTTT. The V and J genes are TRBV10-2 and TRBJ1-3, with 8 positions matching TRBD1. This CDR3 comprises 14 residues. V was clipped by 7 bases and J by 2 bases; unmatched bases: 4. Germline-derived CDR1 and CDR2 are WSHSY and SAAADI.

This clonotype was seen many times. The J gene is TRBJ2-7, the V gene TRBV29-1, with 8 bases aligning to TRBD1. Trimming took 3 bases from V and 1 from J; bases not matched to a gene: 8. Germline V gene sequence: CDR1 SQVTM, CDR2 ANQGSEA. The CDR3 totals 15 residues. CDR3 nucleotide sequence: TGCAGCGTTGATGGATTACAGGGGGAGTCCTACGAGCAGTACTTC. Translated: CSVDGLQGESYEQYF.

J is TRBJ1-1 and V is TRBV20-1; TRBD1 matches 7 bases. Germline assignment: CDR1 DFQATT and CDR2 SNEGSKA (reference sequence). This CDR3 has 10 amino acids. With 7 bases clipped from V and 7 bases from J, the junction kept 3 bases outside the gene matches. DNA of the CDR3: TGCAGTGTGAGGACAGGTGAAGCTTTCTTT. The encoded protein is CSVRTGEAFF.

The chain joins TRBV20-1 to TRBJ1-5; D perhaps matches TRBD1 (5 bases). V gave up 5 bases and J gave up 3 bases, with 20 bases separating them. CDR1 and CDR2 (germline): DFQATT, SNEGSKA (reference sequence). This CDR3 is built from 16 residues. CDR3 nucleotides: TGCAGTGCTGGCAGCGGGGGACGGATCATCAATCAGCCCCAGCATTTT. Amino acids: CSAGSGGRIINQPQHF.

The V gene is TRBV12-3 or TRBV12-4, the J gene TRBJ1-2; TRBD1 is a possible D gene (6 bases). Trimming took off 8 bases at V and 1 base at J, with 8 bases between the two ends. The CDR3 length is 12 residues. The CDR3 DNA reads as TGTGCCAGCCAGGGGTTTAACTATGGCTACACCTTC. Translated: CASQGFNYGYTF.

DNA of the CDR3: TGCAGTGCTAGTATGGGACACTCGAATTCACCCCTCCACTTT. Residues: CSASMGHSNSPLHF. This chain links TRBV20-1 with TRBJ1-6; possibly TRBD1 for D (6 bases). Germline values: CDR1 DFQATT, CDR2 SNEGSKA (reference sequence). The CDR3 has 14 residues. V was trimmed by 3 bases and J by 7 bases, leaving 13 bases between them.

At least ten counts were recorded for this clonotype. The CDR3 sequence is CASSSRPDTWERGYTF. CDR3 DNA: TGCGCCAGCAGCTCGAGACCGGACACCTGGGAACGTGGCTACACCTTC. The rearrangement joins TRBV5-1 to TRBJ1-2; tentative D call: TRBD1 (5 bases). The CDR3 is made up of 16 amino acids. V was pared by 3 bases and J by 7 bases, with 22 bases between. Germline CDR1 reads SGHRS; CDR2 reads YFSETQ.

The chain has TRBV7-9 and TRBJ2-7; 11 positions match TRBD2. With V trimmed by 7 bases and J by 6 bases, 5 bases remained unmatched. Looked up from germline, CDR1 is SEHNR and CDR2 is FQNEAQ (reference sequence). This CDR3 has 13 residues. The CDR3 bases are TGTGCCAGCAAAACTAGCGGGAGCGTCGAGCAGTACTTC. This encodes CASKTSGSVEQYF. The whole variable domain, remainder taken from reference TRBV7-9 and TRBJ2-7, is DTGVSQNPRHKITKRGQNVTFRCDPISEHNRLYWYRQTLGQGPEFLTYFQNEAQLEKSRLLSDRFSAERPKGSFSTLEIQRTEQGDSAMYLCASKTSGSVEQYFGPGTRLTVT.

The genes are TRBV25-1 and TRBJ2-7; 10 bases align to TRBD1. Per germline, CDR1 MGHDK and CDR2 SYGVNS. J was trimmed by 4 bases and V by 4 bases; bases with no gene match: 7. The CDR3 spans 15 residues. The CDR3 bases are TGTGCCAGCAGTGCGGGCCGGGACAGGGGATACGAGCAGTACTTC. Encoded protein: CASSAGRDRGYEQYF.

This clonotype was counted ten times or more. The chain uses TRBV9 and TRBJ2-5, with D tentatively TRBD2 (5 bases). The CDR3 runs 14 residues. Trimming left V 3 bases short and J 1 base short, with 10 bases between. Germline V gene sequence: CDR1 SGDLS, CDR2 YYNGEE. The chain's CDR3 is CASSGPGLQETQYF. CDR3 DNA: TGTGCCAGCAGCGGTCCCGGACTCCAAGAGACCCAGTACTTC.

DNA for the CDR3: TGTGCCAGCAGCGTAGAGGAGGGTGCCAGCGGGGGCTACACCTTC. Translation gives CASSVEEGASGGYTF. V is TRBV9 and J is TRBJ1-2; no firm D call. Germline CDR1 is SGDLS and CDR2 is YYNGEE. With 0 bases removed from V and 8 bases from J, the gap between germline ends came to 17 bases. The CDR3 totals 15 residues.

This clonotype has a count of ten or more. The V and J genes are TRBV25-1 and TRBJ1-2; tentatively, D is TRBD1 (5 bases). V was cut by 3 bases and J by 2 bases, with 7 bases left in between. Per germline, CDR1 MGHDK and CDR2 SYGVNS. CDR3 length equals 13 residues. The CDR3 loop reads CASSDQGNYGYTF. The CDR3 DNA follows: TGTGCCAGCAGTGACCAGGGAAACTATGGCTACACCTTC.

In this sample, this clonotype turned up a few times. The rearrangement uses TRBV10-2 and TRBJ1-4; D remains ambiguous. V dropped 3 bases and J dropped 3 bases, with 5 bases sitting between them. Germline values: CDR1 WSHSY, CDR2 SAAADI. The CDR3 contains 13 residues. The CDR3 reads CASSDSPNEKLFF. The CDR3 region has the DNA TGCGCCAGCAGTGACAGCCCTAATGAAAAACTGTTTTTT.

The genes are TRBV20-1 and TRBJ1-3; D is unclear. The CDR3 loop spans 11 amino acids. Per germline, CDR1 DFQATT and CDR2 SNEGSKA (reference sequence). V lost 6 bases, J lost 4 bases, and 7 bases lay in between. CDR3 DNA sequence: TGCAGTGCCTTTGTAGGAAACACCATATATTTT. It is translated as CSAFVGNTIYF.